This T cell receptor beta chain came from a study of T cell responses to AZD1222 COVID-19 vaccine. The method was immunoSEQ multiplex PCR; TCRdb's version includes in-frame clones alone and lacks a portion of them. The sample consists of under 200,000 clones, around 94% of them appearing once. The TCR was taken from an adult in good health. Here the sequenced sample was peripheral blood, taken on day 0 of AZD1222 vaccination.

This CDR3 is CASSLWSRPAQYF. DNA of the CDR3: TGTGCCAGCAGTTTATGGTCTAGACCGGCGCAGTATTTT. V and J are TRBV28 and TRBJ2-3; D is unclear. Germline V gene sequence: CDR1 MDHEN, CDR2 SYDVKM. V shed 0 bases and J shed 10 bases, with 11 bases lying between them. The CDR3 length is 13 residues.